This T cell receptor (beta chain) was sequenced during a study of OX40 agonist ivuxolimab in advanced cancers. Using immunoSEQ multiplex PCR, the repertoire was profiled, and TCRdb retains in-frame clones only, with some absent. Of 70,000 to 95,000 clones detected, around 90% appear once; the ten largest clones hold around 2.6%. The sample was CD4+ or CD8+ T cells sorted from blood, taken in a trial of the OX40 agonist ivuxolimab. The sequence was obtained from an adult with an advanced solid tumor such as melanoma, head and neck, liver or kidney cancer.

The CDR3 nucleotides are TGTGCCAGCAGCCCGCCAGCCATCAATTCACCCCTCCACTTT. As protein: CASSPPAINSPLHF. The V call is TRBV7-9, the J call TRBJ1-6; D gene unclear. Trimming removed 5 bases at V and 7 bases at J, with 12 bases between. The length of the CDR3 is 14 residues. Per the germline V gene, CDR1 is SEHNR and CDR2 is FQNEAQ (reference sequence).